The clone carrying this T cell receptor beta chain has at least ten counts. This sample was taken from a study of Graves' ophthalmopathy and Graves' hyperthyroidism. Per germline, CDR1 MNHNY and CDR2 SVGAGI (reference sequence). There are 14 residues in the CDR3. V was shortened by 4 bases and J by 3 bases, with 12 bases between the two germline ends. RNA transcripts served as template for amplifying TCR beta CDR3 sequences. Investigators did first-round RT-PCR with HTBI primers, then second-round multiplex PCR. From the multiplex PCR reads, TCRdb called clonotypes with MiXCR, one entry per CDR3 protein. The sample carries about 600,000 distinct CDR3 sequences, under 45% recorded once.

The clonotype comes from an adult man with Graves' hyperthyroidism. The rearrangement uses TRBV6-6 and TRBJ2-5; D not certain. The sequencing sample was made of peripheral blood or thyroid tissue (not recorded which). CDR3 in amino acids: CASSSLVQKETQYF. The CDR3, as DNA: TGTGCCAGCAGTTCCCTTGTTCAGAAAGAGACCCAGTACTTC.